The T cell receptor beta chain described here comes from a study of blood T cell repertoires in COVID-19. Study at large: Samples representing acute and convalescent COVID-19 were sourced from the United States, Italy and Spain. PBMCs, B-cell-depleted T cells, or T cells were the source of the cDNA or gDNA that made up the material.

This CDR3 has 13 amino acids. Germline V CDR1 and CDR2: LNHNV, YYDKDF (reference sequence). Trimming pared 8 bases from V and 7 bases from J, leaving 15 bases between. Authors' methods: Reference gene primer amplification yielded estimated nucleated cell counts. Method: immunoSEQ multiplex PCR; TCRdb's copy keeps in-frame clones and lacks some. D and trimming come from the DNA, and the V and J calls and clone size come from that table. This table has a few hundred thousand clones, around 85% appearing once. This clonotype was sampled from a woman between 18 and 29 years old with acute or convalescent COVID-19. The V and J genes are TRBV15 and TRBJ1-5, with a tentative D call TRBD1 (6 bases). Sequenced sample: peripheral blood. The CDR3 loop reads CATSEGVRQPQHF. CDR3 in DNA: TGTGCCACCTCAGAGGGGGTAAGGCAGCCCCAGCATTTT.